The clone carrying this T cell receptor beta chain was seen only once. A much larger clone lies one base from this, so it may be a read error. Cells sorted as Tregs were CD4+, CD25+ and CD127-/low. The CDR3 is 14 amino acids. CDR1 MNHEY and CDR2 SVGAGI come from the germline V gene. Semi-nested PCR with Nested Universal Primer A followed constant-region reverse priming of full-length variable regions. TCRdb itself ran the 5' RACE reads through MiXCR, one entry per CDR3 protein. The repertoire includes 35,000 to 55,000 distinct CDR3 sequences, around 23% of them detected once, and roughly 4.5% sits in the top ten.

The sample comprised Tregs sorted from a lymph node. This sequence joins TRBV6-5 and TRBJ2-7; D may be TRBD2 (6 bases). This sequence originates from a female donor with breast cancer. In DNA, the CDR3 is TGTTCCAGCAGTTACTGGGGGGATGCGCGGGAGCAGTACTTC. It encodes CSSSYWGDAREQYF.